Listed below are T cell receptor beta chains from one sample, sequenced in a study of CD8+ T cells in alopecia areata. Measured with immunoSEQ multiplex PCR; TCRdb has only the in-frame clones, and not every one. The sample includes fewer than 200,000 clones, 50% to 75% of them seen just once. Sequencing was performed on CD4+ T cells sorted from blood, taken at approximately week 61, from a patient treated with tofacitinib. The origin of the receptors is a human donor with alopecia areata. Each CDR3 is given with its conserved first and last residue. A D gene is named only where the DNA matches it firmly. Expanded clones are given a class, and other clones once, few, many or no size at all.

DNA: TGTGCCAGCAGCTTAGGTGACACCAGGTTATTCGACTATGGCTACACCTTC
CDR3: CASSLGDTRLFDYGYTF
V: TRBV7-9
size: NA
D: NA
J: TRBJ1-2

DNA: TGCGCCAGCAGCTCCGGGGGAGGGGAGACCCAGTACTTC
CDR3: CASSSGGGETQYF
V: TRBV5-1
size: few
D: TRBD2
J: TRBJ2-5

DNA: TGTGCCAGCACCTTAGGGGCCGGGGAGCTGTTTTTT
CDR3: CASTLGAGELFF
V: TRBV28
size: NA
D: NA
J: TRBJ2-2

DNA: TGTGCCAGTACCGTCCCGGGACAGGGGTCGGCGTATGGCTACACCTTC
CDR3: CASTVPGQGSAYGYTF
V: TRBV19
size: NA
D: TRBD1
J: TRBJ1-2

DNA: TGCGCCAGCAGCAGCGAACCGGGACCCCCTGAGTACTTC
CDR3: CASSSEPGPPEYF
V: TRBV5-1
size: NA
D: NA
J: TRBJ2-7

DNA: TGCGCCAGCAGCCAGCAGGATGTTGGGACCCAGTACTTC
CDR3: CASSQQDVGTQYF
V: TRBV4-1
size: once
D: NA
J: TRBJ2-5

DNA: TGTGCCTGGATGAGGGGCTATGGCTACACCTTC
CDR3: CAWMRGYGYTF
V: TRBV30
size: NA
D: NA
J: TRBJ1-2

DNA: TGCGCCAGCAGCCAAGCCCGCACAGGGGGAGGCACTGAAGCTTTCTTT
CDR3: CASSQARTGGGTEAFF
V: TRBV4-1
size: NA
D: TRBD1
J: TRBJ1-1

DNA: TGCAGCGCACAAGAGACAGGGGGTCGCTACGAGCAGTACTTC
CDR3: CSAQETGGRYEQYF
V: TRBV29-1
size: NA
D: TRBD1
J: TRBJ2-7

DNA: TGTGCCAGCAGCCGACCGGGACAGGGGATTTACGAGCAGTACTTC
CDR3: CASSRPGQGIYEQYF
V: TRBV6-5
size: NA
D: TRBD1
J: TRBJ2-7

DNA: TGTGCCAGCAGCCGTGACAGGGTAGGTGAGCAGTTCTTC
CDR3: CASSRDRVGEQFF
V: TRBV14
size: few
D: TRBD1
J: TRBJ2-1

DNA: TGTGCCTGGAGTGTAAGGGGGGGATTGGAGGCTTTCTTT
CDR3: CAWSVRGGLEAFF
V: TRBV30
size: NA
D: NA
J: TRBJ1-1

DNA: TGCGCCAGCAGCTTTGGAGGGAGAGAAGAGACCCAGTACTTC
CDR3: CASSFGGREETQYF
V: TRBV5-1
size: NA
D: NA
J: TRBJ2-5

DNA: TGTGCCTGGAGGTACTCGACCAACAATCAGCCCCAGCATTTT
CDR3: CAWRYSTNNQPQHF
V: TRBV30
size: NA
D: NA
J: TRBJ1-5

DNA: TGCGCCAGCAGCCAACCGGGGACGGGGACTGAAGCTTTCTTT
CDR3: CASSQPGTGTEAFF
V: TRBV4-1
size: NA
D: NA
J: TRBJ1-1

DNA: TGCAGCGTTGAACGGTTAGCGGGGGGTGATGTGACCCAGTACTTC
CDR3: CSVERLAGGDVTQYF
V: TRBV29-1
size: NA
D: TRBD2
J: TRBJ2-5

DNA: TGTGCCATCAGTGAAAACGGAGCCTACGAGCAGTACTTC
CDR3: CAISENGAYEQYF
V: TRBV10-3
size: few
D: NA
J: TRBJ2-7

DNA: TGCAGCTTTTCCCTTCAGGGAGGCGAGCAGTACTTC
CDR3: CSFSLQGGEQYF
V: TRBV29-1
size: NA
D: NA
J: TRBJ2-7

DNA: TGTGCCAGCAGTGATTCGAGGACTAGCAGAAACATTCAGTACTTC
CDR3: CASSDSRTSRNIQYF
V: TRBV25-1
size: NA
D: TRBD2
J: TRBJ2-4

DNA: TGTGCCAGCAGCGGTAGTGCCGCTAGCGGGGGGGAGCGGCAGTACTTC
CDR3: CASSGSAASGGERQYF
V: TRBV9
size: NA
D: TRBD2
J: TRBJ2-7

DNA: TGTGCCAGCAGCTTTACTAGCATCTCCTACGAGCAGTACTTC
CDR3: CASSFTSISYEQYF
V: TRBV7-9
size: few
D: NA
J: TRBJ2-7

DNA: TGTGCCACCAGCAGAGGTTTAGGACGCTCCTACAATGAGCAGTTCTTC
CDR3: CATSRGLGRSYNEQFF
V: TRBV15
size: NA
D: NA
J: TRBJ2-1

DNA: TGTGCCAGCAGTGAAAGGGTTGAGCAGTTCTTC
CDR3: CASSERVEQFF
V: TRBV2
size: few
D: NA
J: TRBJ2-1

DNA: TGTGCCAGCAGCCCCGACAGGCCTGGAAACACCATATATTTT
CDR3: CASSPDRPGNTIYF
V: TRBV27
size: NA
D: NA
J: TRBJ1-3

DNA: TGCAGCGTTGACACCGCCGGGACACCTGGTTACTACAATGAGCAGTTCTTC
CDR3: CSVDTAGTPGYYNEQFF
V: TRBV29-1
size: NA
D: NA
J: TRBJ2-1

DNA: TGTGCCAGCAGCTCGGATTGGACAGGAGATGCCTACGAGCAGTACTTC
CDR3: CASSSDWTGDAYEQYF
V: TRBV7-9
size: few
D: TRBD1
J: TRBJ2-7

DNA: TGTGCCAGCAGCCCTCGTGGGGCATCCTACGAGCAGTACTTC
CDR3: CASSPRGASYEQYF
V: TRBV7-9
size: NA
D: NA
J: TRBJ2-7

DNA: TGTGCCAGCAGTTACCGACAGGTTAACACTGAAGCTTTCTTT
CDR3: CASSYRQVNTEAFF
V: TRBV6-5
size: NA
D: NA
J: TRBJ1-1

DNA: TGCGCCAGCAGCCAACTTGTACGGGGAAACTATGGCTACACCTTC
CDR3: CASSQLVRGNYGYTF
V: TRBV4-1
size: once
D: NA
J: TRBJ1-2

DNA: TGTGCCAGCAGCCAAGATCCGCCAGGGACTAATTCACCCCTCCACTTT
CDR3: CASSQDPPGTNSPLHF
V: TRBV4-2
size: NA
D: NA
J: TRBJ1-6

DNA: TGTGCCAGCTGGGGGATCACGAACACTGAAGCTTTCTTT
CDR3: CASWGITNTEAFF
V: TRBV27
size: NA
D: NA
J: TRBJ1-1

DNA: TGTGCCAGCAGTGATTGGGACAGTAGCAATCAGCCCCAGCATTTT
CDR3: CASSDWDSSNQPQHF
V: TRBV2
size: NA
D: TRBD1
J: TRBJ1-5

DNA: TGTGCCACCAGCAGAGATCCCAGGTACGAGCAGTACTTC
CDR3: CATSRDPRYEQYF
V: TRBV15
size: NA
D: NA
J: TRBJ2-7

DNA: TGTGCCAGCAGCTTGGCGCAGCGGGGGGGTAACTACGAGCAGTACTTC
CDR3: CASSLAQRGGNYEQYF
V: TRBV5-6
size: NA
D: TRBD2
J: TRBJ2-7

DNA: TGTGCCAGCTCTAGGGACCTACAAGAGACCCAGTACTTC
CDR3: CASSRDLQETQYF
V: TRBV11-2
size: NA
D: NA
J: TRBJ2-5

DNA: TGTGCCAGCAGCGTAGGCAGGAGCTCCTATAATTCACCCCTCCACTTT
CDR3: CASSVGRSSYNSPLHF
V: TRBV9
size: NA
D: NA
J: TRBJ1-6

DNA: TGCGCCAGCAGCCAAGTTGAGGGCGGAGGGATCTACGAGCAGTACTTC
CDR3: CASSQVEGGGIYEQYF
V: TRBV4-1
size: NA
D: NA
J: TRBJ2-7

DNA: TGCACCGACCGTGGACAGAAGGAGTATTTT
CDR3: CTDRGQKEYF
V: TRBV1
size: NA
D: NA
J: TRBJ2-3

DNA: TGCGCCAGCAGCTTTAAGCGGATTTCTTCAGATACGCAGTATTTT
CDR3: CASSFKRISSDTQYF
V: TRBV5-1
size: NA
D: NA
J: TRBJ2-3

DNA: TGTGCCAGCAGCTTAGCGGGAGGTGGAGGGCTGGGCGCAGATACGCAGTATTTT
CDR3: CASSLAGGGGLGADTQYF
V: TRBV7-2
size: few
D: NA
J: TRBJ2-3

DNA: TGTGCCATTACAACGGAGACCCAGTACTTC
CDR3: CAITTETQYF
V: TRBV7-9
size: NA
D: NA
J: TRBJ2-5

DNA: TGCGCCAGCAGCTATGGACCCTCAGCAAAAGGGGTTGGCTACACCTTC
CDR3: CASSYGPSAKGVGYTF
V: TRBV4-1
size: few
D: NA
J: TRBJ1-2

DNA: TGTGCCAGCAGCTTCACCAACTACTACGAGCAGTACTTC
CDR3: CASSFTNYYEQYF
V: TRBV6-5
size: once
D: NA
J: TRBJ2-7

DNA: TGTGCCAGCAGTAGAAGGACCCGTTCCACAGATACGCAGTATTTT
CDR3: CASSRRTRSTDTQYF
V: TRBV2
size: NA
D: NA
J: TRBJ2-3

DNA: TGTGCCAGCAGCTTATCGCCCATAGGTCGGGAGACCCAGTACTTC
CDR3: CASSLSPIGRETQYF
V: TRBV7-6
size: once
D: NA
J: TRBJ2-5

DNA: TGCAGCGTTGAGCAGGGAGGTCGCACTGAAGCTTTCTTT
CDR3: CSVEQGGRTEAFF
V: TRBV29-1
size: NA
D: NA
J: TRBJ1-1